This TCR beta chain was identified during a study of chronic HIV infection and antiretroviral therapy. TCRdb re-analysed the 5' RACE reads in MiXCR, keeping a single row per CDR3 protein. The data contain tens of thousands of distinct CDR3 sequences, roughly 8.7% of them singletons. Germline assignment: CDR1 LGHNT and CDR2 FRNRAP. This CDR3 has 15 amino acids. J gave up 2 bases and V 5 bases, and 6 bases lay outside the gene matches. The TCR comes from an adult who had HIV and had not received antiretroviral therapy, or was an uninfected healthy control (not recorded which). The chain employs TRBV12-5 and TRBJ1-2, with 9 bases that match TRBD1. Material for sequencing was peripheral blood. The CDR3 bases are TGTGCTAGTGGTCCTGCCGGGACAGGGAACTATGGCTACACCTTC. The encoded protein is CASGPAGTGNYGYTF.